This T cell receptor beta chain is from a study of blood T cells in healthy people across ages. Study-level points and caveats: Calculation of diversity from one million T cells yielded estimates considered to be underestimates. Getting older went along with TCR beta diversity per million T cells dropping roughly linearly. TCR beta diversity was tightly associated with the proportion of naive T cells. A greater number of naive CD4+ cells and higher diversity distinguished long-lived donors from aged donors.

Next came a second PCR, run for about 6 to 12 cycles, which used a sample-barcoded 5' primer along with a J-beta primer mix. TCRdb fed the 5' RACE reads into MiXCR, producing one record per CDR3 protein. The table records roughly 1.7 million distinct CDR3 sequences, roughly a third of them present only once. A word on this clonotype: As yet, its antigen is unknown.

This CDR3 region has 16 residues. The junction had 4 bases not matched to a gene; V was cut back by 1 base and J by 1 base. Germline assignment: CDR1 MNHEY and CDR2 SMNVEV (reference sequence). Sequencing was carried out using blood. This TCR derives from a woman in her twenties or thirties in good health. The rearrangement joins TRBV27 to TRBJ1-1; 9 bases align to TRBD1. CDR3 coding DNA: TGTGCCAGCAGTTTATTTCTGGGACAGGGGAACACTGAAGCTTTCTTT. Translated, it gives CASSLFLGQGNTEAFF.